This TCR beta chain was identified during a study of cytomegalovirus exposure and HLA in healthy donors. Study results and caveats: Cytomegalovirus status was reportedly diagnosed by the classifier with high sensitivity and specificity. Productive status was seen about 90% or about 30% of the time for most TCR beta V segments in an earlier analysis. Another analysis was done later, and it associated approximately 18,000 TCR beta sequences with HLA alleles at 0.05 false discovery rate.

In the PCR, 60 Vbeta and 13 Jbeta primers were used. Produced via immunoSEQ multiplex PCR; TCRdb's table is partial and in-frame only. The sample records 200,000 to 250,000 clones, about 83% being singletons. The donors were healthy bone marrow donors. On this clone itself: Its antigen remains unidentified.

V lost 3 bases to trimming and J lost 2 bases; unmatched junction nucleotides: 7. This CDR3 has 16 residues. Germline CDR1 and CDR2: ENHRY and SYGVKD. This sequence was found in a woman between 45 and 60 years old in good health and CMV-seropositive. Sequenced: PBMCs. The chain uses TRBV10-3 and TRBJ2-5; 9 nucleotides align to TRBD2. CDR3 coding DNA: TGTGCCATCAGTGAAGCGCCTAGCGGGGTACAAGAGACCCAGTACTTC. This encodes CAISEAPSGVQETQYF.